A single TCR beta chain is shown here with its context. Measured with immunoSEQ multiplex PCR; TCRdb has only the in-frame clones, and not every one. The table records about 89,000 clones, approximately 94% of them present only once. The sample comes from a study of technical replicates of blood from a few donors. This CDR3 contains 13 residues. CDR1 is SGHNT and CDR2 is YYREEE in the germline V gene (reference sequence). With 3 bases removed from V and 8 bases from J, the gap between germline ends came to 14 bases. Material for sequencing was T cells isolated from PBMCs. V gene TRBV5-4 combines with J gene TRBJ1-2, with D unclear. The TCR comes from a human donor in good health. CDR3 sequence reads: CASSSWALKGYTF. CDR3 coding DNA: TGTGCCAGCAGCTCCTGGGCCCTAAAGGGCTACACCTTC.